The T cell receptor beta chain described here comes from a study of T cells in Graves' hyperthyroidism and ophthalmopathy (dated by TCRdb to the late 2010s). As for the study more broadly: Peripheral blood was sampled at the time of initial diagnosis, prior to any treatment. After blood sampling, hyperthyroidism patients were treated with methimazole at a starting dose of 30 mg daily, and ophthalmopathy patients were treated with high-dose intravenous methylprednisolone. In more than 5 Graves' hyperthyroidism patients, the study also compared T-cell repertoires from thyroid tissue with T-cell repertoires from blood. The paper describes TCR Vbeta CDR3 sequencing of 135 peripheral blood samples, made up of about 41 ophthalmopathy patients, approximately 76 hyperthyroidism patients and 17 progressor patients. An independent validation cohort of about 20 hyperthyroidism patients and 17 patients who later progressed to ophthalmopathy tested prospective prediction of ophthalmopathy. To identify distinguishing TCR V-J signatures, a discovery cohort of 90 to 100 patients was used, comprising 43 with Graves' ophthalmopathy and 57 with stable Graves' hyperthyroidism. For training and testing, the 100 or so patients in the discovery cohort were randomly divided in a 7:3 ratio.

Taken from the germline V gene, the CDR1 and CDR2 loops are MDHEN and SYDVKM. Inclusive of the bounding cysteine and phenylalanine, the CDR3 is 15 residues long. Left in the record is the CDR3 DNA by itself, 45 bases read in frame from the first base. The germline ends are 17 bases apart after V is trimmed by 6 bases and J by 3 bases. This clonotype showed up many times. Its antigen remains undetermined. No much larger clonotype is one base removed from it; base qualities were not supplied. The TCR beta CDR3 regions were amplified from RNA transcripts. The first round of RT-PCR for the TCR CDR3 was performed with the HTBI primer set and the Qiagen OneStep RT-PCR kit. A second multiplex PCR round built the libraries, followed by size selection and purification. Paired-end sequencing of the libraries was performed with 100 bp reads on an Illumina HiSeq2000. The study's processing was this. SOAPnuke was used to process the raw data, removing reads that contained adapters or uncalled bases, had a mean Phred below 15, or lacked an exact match to the constant primer or identifier. COPE v1.2.5 was used to merge the high-quality paired reads, and each unique nucleotide sequence was defined as a clonotype. Clonotypes were aligned to IMGT TRBV, TRBD and TRBJ reference segments using MiTCR v1.1. Analysis was restricted to V-J combinations with a frequency above 0.0001, which covered 98% to 99.2% of repertoires. The TCS score was defined as F50 (clonal expansion) divided by E x V (chaos), with BLOSUM62-based TCRdist calculated between CDR3 peptides within each V-J. Welch's t-statistics and random forest reduced some 510 V-J features to roughly 13, which were used in a naive Bayes classifier (R e1071). The Morisita-Horn index was used to measure how similar the thyroid and blood repertoires were. The raw public data were reprocessed by TCRdb itself: fastp quality trimming at Q25, MiXCR clonotype calling, in-frame beta chains only. Under each unique CDR3 protein, matching rows form one entry showing the most common genes and DNA. The V and J calls were determined by TCRdb, not by the authors. A total of fewer than 650,000 distinct CDR3 sequences appear in this sample, under 15% of them only once. Together, the top ten hold 3.5% to 4.5% of the sample.

Beyond this particular receptor, the publication reports: Blood samples also contained most of the expanded thyroid clonotypes (frequency above 0.001), which suggests that blood repertoires may reflect thyroid immune responses. In validation, the model predicted progression to ophthalmopathy with over 60% sensitivity and approximately 72% specificity, a median of about 6 months before onset. Ophthalmopathy was separated from stable hyperthyroidism by a 13 V-J signature model, with approximately 89% sensitivity and approximately 84% specificity obtained in cross-validation and 80%/75% obtained in testing. No statistical method was used to set the sample size in advance, and investigators knew the group allocation.

Moderately to severely active disease, a Clinical Activity Score of at least 3, a NOSPECS grade of at least 4, and a duration under 3 months were present in ophthalmopathy patients. Patients with uncontrolled infections, other autoimmune diseases, pregnancy or lactation were excluded. Diagnoses relied on clinical symptoms, serum thyroxine and TRAb, thyroid ultrasound and orbital computed tomography. PBMCs were isolated from approximately 10 ml of fresh peripheral blood by Ficoll-Paque density gradient centrifugation. Trizol reagent was used to extract total RNA, and RNA quality was then checked on an Agilent 2100 Bioanalyzer.

Sequencing was done on a sample of blood. The chain couples TRBV28 to TRBJ1-2, with the D gene uncertain. The clonotype originates from a middle-aged woman with Graves' ophthalmopathy. The CDR3 region: CASSPPRQAYYGYTF. The DNA is TGTGCCAGCAGCCCTCCCCGGCAGGCCTACTATGGCTACACCTTC.